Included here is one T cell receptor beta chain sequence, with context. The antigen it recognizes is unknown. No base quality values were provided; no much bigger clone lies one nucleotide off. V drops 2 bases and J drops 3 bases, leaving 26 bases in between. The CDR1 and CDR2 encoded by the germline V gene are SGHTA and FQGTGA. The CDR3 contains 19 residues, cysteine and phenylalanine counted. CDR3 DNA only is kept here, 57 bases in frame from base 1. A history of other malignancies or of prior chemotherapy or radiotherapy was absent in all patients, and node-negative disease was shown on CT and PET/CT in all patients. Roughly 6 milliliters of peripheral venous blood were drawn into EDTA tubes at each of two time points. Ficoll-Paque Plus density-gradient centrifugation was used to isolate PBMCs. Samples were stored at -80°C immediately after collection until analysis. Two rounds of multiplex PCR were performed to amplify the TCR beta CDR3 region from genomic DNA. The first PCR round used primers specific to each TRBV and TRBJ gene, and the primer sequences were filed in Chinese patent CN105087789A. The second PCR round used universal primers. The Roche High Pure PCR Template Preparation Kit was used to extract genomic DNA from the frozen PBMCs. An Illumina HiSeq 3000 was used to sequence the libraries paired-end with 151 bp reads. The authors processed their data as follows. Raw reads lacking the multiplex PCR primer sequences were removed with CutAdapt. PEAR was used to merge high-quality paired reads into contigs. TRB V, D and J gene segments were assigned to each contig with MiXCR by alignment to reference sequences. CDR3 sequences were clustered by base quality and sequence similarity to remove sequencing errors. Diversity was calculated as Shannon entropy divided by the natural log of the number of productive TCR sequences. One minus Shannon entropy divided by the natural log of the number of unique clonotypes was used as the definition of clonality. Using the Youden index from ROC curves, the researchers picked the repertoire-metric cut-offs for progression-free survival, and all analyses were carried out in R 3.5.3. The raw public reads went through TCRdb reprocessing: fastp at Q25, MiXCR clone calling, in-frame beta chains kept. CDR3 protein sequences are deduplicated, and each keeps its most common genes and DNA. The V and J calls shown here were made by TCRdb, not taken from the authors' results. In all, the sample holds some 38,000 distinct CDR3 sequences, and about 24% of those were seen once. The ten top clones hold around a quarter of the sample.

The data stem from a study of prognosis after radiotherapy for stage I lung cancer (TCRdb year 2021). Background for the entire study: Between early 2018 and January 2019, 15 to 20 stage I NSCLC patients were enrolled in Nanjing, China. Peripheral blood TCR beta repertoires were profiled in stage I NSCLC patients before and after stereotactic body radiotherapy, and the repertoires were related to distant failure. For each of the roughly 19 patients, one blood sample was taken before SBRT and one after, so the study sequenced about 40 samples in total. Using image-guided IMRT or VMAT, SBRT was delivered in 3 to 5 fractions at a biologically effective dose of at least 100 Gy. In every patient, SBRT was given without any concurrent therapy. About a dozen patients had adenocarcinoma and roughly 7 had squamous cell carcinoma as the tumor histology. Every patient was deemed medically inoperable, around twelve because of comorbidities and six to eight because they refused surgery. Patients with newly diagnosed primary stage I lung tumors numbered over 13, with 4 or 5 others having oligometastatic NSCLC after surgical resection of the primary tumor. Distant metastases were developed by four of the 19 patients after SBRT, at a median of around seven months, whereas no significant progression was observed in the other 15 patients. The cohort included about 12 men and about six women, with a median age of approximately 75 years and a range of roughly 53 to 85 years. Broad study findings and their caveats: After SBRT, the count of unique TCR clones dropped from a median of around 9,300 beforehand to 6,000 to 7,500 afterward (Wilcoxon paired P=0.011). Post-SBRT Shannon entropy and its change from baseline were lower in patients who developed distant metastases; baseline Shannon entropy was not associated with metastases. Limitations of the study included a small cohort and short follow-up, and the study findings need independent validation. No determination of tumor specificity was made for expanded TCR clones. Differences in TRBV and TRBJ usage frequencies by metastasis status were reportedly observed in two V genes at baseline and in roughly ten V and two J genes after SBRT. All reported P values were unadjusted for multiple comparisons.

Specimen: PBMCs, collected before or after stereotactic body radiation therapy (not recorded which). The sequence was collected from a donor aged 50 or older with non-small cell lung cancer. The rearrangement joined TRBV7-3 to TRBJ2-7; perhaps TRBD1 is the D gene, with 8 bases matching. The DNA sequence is TGTGCCAGCAGCTTATGGTCGGACAGGGACTACCCAGGGGGCTACGAGCAGTACTTC. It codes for CASSLWSDRDYPGGYEQYF. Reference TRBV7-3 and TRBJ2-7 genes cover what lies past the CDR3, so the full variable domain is GAGVSQTPSNKVTEKGKYVELRCDPISGHTALYWYRQSLGQGPEFLIYFQGTGAADDSGLPNDRFFAVRPEGSVSTLKIQRTERGDSAVYLCASSLWSDRDYPGGYEQYFGPGTRLTVT.